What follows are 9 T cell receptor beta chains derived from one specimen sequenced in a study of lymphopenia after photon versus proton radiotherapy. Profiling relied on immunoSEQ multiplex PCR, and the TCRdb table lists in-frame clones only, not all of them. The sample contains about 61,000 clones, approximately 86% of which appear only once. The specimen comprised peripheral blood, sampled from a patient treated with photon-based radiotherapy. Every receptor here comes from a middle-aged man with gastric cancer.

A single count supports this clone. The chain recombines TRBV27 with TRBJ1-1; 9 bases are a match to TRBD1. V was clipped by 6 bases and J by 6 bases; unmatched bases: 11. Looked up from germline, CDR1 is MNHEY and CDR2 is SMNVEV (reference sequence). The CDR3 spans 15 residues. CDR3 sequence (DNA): TGTGCCAGCAGCCCCGGGACAGGGAATGGCGCTGAAGCTTTCTTT. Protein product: CASSPGTGNGAEAFF.

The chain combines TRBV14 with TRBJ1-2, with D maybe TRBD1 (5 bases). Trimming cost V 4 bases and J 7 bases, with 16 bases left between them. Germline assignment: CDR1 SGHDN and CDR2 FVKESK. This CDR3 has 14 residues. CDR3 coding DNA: TGTGCCAGCAGCCTTGGTGGACATTATATTGGCTACACCTTC. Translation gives CASSLGGHYIGYTF.

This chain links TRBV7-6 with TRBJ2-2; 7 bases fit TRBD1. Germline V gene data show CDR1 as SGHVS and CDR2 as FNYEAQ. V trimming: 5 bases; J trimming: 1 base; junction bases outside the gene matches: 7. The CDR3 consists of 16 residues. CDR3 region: CASSPRQGMNTGELFF. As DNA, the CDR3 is TGTGCCAGCAGCCCCAGACAGGGAATGAACACCGGGGAGCTGTTTTTT.

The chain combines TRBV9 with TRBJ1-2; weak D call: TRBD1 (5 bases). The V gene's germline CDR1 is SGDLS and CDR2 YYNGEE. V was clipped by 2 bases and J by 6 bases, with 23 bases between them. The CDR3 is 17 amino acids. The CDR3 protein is CASSVSGAGGGLNGYTF. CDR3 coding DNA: TGTGCCAGCAGCGTTAGTGGCGCGGGGGGTGGCCTGAATGGCTACACCTTC.

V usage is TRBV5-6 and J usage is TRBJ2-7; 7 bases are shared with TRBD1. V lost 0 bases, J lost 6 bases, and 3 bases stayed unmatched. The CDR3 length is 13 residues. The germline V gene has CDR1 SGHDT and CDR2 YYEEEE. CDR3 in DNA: TGTGCCAGCAGCTTGGCCGGGACAGCCGAGCAGTACTTC. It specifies CASSLAGTAEQYF.

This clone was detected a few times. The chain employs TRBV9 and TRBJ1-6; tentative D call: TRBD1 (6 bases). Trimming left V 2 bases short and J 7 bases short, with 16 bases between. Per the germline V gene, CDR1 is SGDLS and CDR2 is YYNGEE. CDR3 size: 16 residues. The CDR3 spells CASSVTPGVGNSPLHF. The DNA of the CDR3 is TGTGCCAGCAGCGTTACACCAGGGGTCGGGAATTCACCCCTCCACTTT.

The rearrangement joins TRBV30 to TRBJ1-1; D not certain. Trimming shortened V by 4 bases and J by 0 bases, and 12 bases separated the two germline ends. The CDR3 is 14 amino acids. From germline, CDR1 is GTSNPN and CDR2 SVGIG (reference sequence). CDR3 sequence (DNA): TGTGCCTGGACCCCCAGTGGGGTGAACACTGAAGCTTTCTTT. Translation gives CAWTPSGVNTEAFF.

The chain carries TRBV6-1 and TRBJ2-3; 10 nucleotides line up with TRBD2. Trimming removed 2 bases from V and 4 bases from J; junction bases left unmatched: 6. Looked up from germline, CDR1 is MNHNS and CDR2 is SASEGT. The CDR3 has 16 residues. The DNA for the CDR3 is TGTGCCAGCAGTGAAAGGGAGCGGGGGGGGCCAGATACGCAGTATTTT. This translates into CASSERERGGPDTQYF.

The CDR3 region has the DNA TGTGCCAGCAGAGCGACAGGGGGCTCCATCTATGGCTACACCTTC. Protein: CASRATGGSIYGYTF. The V gene is TRBV2, the J gene TRBJ1-2, with TRBD1 matching 10 bases. Germline CDR1 is SNHLY and CDR2 is FYNNEI. This CDR3 spans 15 amino acids. With V trimmed by 6 bases and J by 4 bases, 8 bases remained unmatched.